The rows below give T cell receptor beta chains drawn from one sample of a study of PD-L1 blockade in urothelial cancer. Some clones are missing from TCRdb's copy, which holds only in-frame ones; the method was immunoSEQ multiplex PCR. The sample lists some 45,000 clones; about 91% were seen once. The sample here was PBMCs, taken around atezolizumab (anti-PD-L1) treatment. The source is a man older than 75 with urothelial cancer. CDR3s include the opening cysteine and the closing phenylalanine or tryptophan. Fields, in order: clone size, V gene, J gene, D gene, CDR3 DNA, CDR3 protein. D genes are given only for firm matches. A row's size may be missing; if present it is once, few, many or a size class.

-	TRBV30	TRBJ2-7	-	TGTGCCTGGAGTACAAGAATCCGATACGAGCAGTACTTC	CAWSTRIRYEQYF
-	TRBV20-1	TRBJ2-5	-	TGCAGTGCTACGGACCAAGAGACCCAGTACTTC	CSATDQETQYF
once	TRBV4-3	TRBJ2-7	-	TGCGCCAGCAGCCAAGAACAGTACTACGAGCAGTACTTC	CASSQEQYYEQYF
-	TRBV5-1	TRBJ2-7	TRBD1	TGCGCCAGCAGCTTGGCCGGACAGGGTACGCACGAGCAGTACTTC	CASSLAGQGTHEQYF
few	TRBV2	TRBJ1-1	-	TGTGCCAGCAGGTTCGACACTGAAGCTTTCTTT	CASRFDTEAFF
-	TRBV18	TRBJ1-5	-	TGTGCCAGCTCACCCCAGGTCGCCTATAGCAATCAGCCCCAGCATTTT	CASSPQVAYSNQPQHF
-	TRBV30	TRBJ2-3	TRBD2	TGTGCCTGGAAGCGGGAGCTGAGTACAGATACGCAGTATTTT	CAWKRELSTDTQYF
-	TRBV5-5	TRBJ2-2	-	TGTGCCAGCAGCCTTCTCCGACTAGACGCGAACACCGGGGAGCTGTTTTTT	CASSLLRLDANTGELFF
-	TRBV7-9	TRBJ2-7	-	TGTGCCAGCTCCCCAGGGTTCGGCTCCTACGAGCAGTACTTC	CASSPGFGSYEQYF
-	TRBV10-1	TRBJ2-1	-	TGCGCCAGCAGTGCGCCGGGTTACAATGAGCAGTTCTTC	CASSAPGYNEQFF
-	TRBV10-3	TRBJ1-2	TRBD1	TGTGCCGTCCGGGACAGGGAGGAAAATAGCTATGGCTACACCTTC	CAVRDREENSYGYTF
few	TRBV30	TRBJ1-1	TRBD1	TGTGCCTGGAGCCCACAGGGGACCCTTGAAGCTTTCTTT	CAWSPQGTLEAFF
-	TRBV5-1	TRBJ1-3	-	TGCGCCAGCAGCCGGGACACAAGCTCTGGAAACACCATATATTTT	CASSRDTSSGNTIYF
-	TRBV19	TRBJ1-1	TRBD1	TGTGCCAGTAGTATAGACCCCAACAGGGGTGGGACTGAAGCTTTCTTT	CASSIDPNRGGTEAFF
-	TRBV5-1	TRBJ2-7	-	TGCGCCAGCAGCTTGGCGTCCGGAGGATCCTACGAGCAGTACTTC	CASSLASGGSYEQYF
-	TRBV19	TRBJ2-3	TRBD2	TGTGCCAGTAGTATTCGGGAGGCAGCGGGCTCTAGCACAGATACGCAGTATTTT	CASSIREAAGSSTDTQYF
-	TRBV18	TRBJ2-1	-	TGTGCCAGCTCAACCCGGACTATTAATGAGCAGTTCTTC	CASSTRTINEQFF
-	TRBV6-6	TRBJ2-3	TRBD2	TGTGCCAGCACATCTAGCGGGAGCCCAGCAGATACGCAGTATTTT	CASTSSGSPADTQYF
-	TRBV6-6	TRBJ2-1	TRBD2	TGTGCCAGCAGCATAGCGGGAGGGAACTACAATGAGCAGTTCTTC	CASSIAGGNYNEQFF
-	TRBV7-8	TRBJ2-3	TRBD2	TGTGCCAGCAGCTTAGTATCGGGGGGACTAGCGGGAGCCCCAGATACGCAGTATTTT	CASSLVSGGLAGAPDTQYF